The present T cell receptor (beta chain) was sequenced within a study of T cells in pancreatic ductal adenocarcinoma. General study points: Tumor and blood clonality did not differ significantly, about 0.11 versus 0.078. Tumor-versus-blood clonality comparisons may be biased toward lower tumor diversity. Blood had more productive templates and 6 to 9-fold more unique clonotypes than tumor.

CDR3 length: 13 amino acids. Germline values: CDR1 LNHDA, CDR2 SQIVND (reference sequence). Trimming removed 7 bases from V and 4 bases from J, with 10 bases in between. Remarks on this clone: Its antigen is not identified.

The selected patients with pancreatic ductal adenocarcinoma had surgery but no neoadjuvant therapy. This table comes from immunoSEQ multiplex PCR, and its TCRdb copy is limited to in-frame clones, with some not included. The sample shows 30,000 or so clones, approximately 94% of them seen only once. The chain links TRBV19 to TRBJ2-2; D may be TRBD1 or TRBD2 (5 bases each). Sample: PBMCs. The sequence was collected from a human donor with pancreatic ductal adenocarcinoma. The CDR3 DNA is TGTGCCAGTATTACGAGGGGCACCGGGGAGCTGTTTTTT. It encodes CASITRGTGELFF.